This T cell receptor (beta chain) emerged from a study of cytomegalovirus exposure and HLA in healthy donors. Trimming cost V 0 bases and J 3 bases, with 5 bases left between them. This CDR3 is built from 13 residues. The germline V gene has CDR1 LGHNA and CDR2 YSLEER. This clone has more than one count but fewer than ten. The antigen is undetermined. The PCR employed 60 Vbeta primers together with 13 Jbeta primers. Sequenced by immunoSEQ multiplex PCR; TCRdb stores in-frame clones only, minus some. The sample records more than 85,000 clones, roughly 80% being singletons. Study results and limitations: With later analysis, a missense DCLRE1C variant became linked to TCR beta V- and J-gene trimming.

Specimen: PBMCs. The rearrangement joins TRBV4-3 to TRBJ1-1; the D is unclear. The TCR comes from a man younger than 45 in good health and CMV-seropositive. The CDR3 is CASSQDAYTEAFF. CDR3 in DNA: TGCGCCAGCAGCCAAGATGCGTACACTGAAGCTTTCTTT.